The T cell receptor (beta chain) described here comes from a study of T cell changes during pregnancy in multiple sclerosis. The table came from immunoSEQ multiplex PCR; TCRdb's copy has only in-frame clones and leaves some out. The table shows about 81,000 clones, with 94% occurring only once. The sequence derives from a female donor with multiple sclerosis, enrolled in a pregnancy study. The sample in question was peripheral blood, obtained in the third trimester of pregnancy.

CDR3 region: CASGLGKTGSSNQPQHF. Written as DNA, the CDR3 is TGTGCTAGTGGTTTGGGCAAAACAGGGAGTTCCAATCAGCCCCAGCATTTT. The V and J genes are TRBV12-5 and TRBJ1-5; D may be TRBD1 (6 bases). Germline lookup yields CDR1 LGHNT and CDR2 FRNRAP. This CDR3 comprises 17 residues. The V end lost 1 base, the J end lost 3 bases, and 16 bases lay between the germline ends.